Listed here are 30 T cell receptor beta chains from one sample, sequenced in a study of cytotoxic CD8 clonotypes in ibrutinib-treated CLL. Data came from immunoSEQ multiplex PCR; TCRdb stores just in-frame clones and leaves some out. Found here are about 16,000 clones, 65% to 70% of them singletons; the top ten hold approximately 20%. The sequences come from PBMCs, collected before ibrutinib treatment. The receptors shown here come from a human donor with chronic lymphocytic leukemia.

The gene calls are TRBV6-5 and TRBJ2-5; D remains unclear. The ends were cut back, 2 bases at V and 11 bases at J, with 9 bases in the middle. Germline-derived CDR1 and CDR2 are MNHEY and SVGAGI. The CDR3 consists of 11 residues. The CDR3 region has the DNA TGTGCCAGCAGTTACGGGGTGGGTCAGTACTTC. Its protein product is CASSYGVGQYF.

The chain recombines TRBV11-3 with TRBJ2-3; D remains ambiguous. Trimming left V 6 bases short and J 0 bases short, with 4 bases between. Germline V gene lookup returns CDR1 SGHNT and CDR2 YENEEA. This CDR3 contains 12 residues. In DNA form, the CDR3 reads TGTGCCAGCAGTCCTAGCACAGATACGCAGTATTTT. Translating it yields CASSPSTDTQYF. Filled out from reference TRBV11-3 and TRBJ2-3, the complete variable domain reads EAGVVQSPRYKIIEKKQPVAFWCNPISGHNTLYWYLQNLGQGPELLIRYENEEAVDDSQLPKDRFSAERLKGVDSTLKIQPAELGDSAVYLCASSPSTDTQYFGPGTRLTVL.

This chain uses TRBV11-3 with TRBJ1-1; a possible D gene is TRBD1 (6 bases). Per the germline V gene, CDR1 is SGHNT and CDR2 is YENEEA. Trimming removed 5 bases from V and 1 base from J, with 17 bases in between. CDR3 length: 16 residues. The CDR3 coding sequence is TGTGCCAGCAGCCCAGGGGTTGGAGGGGCGAACACTGAAGCTTTCTTT. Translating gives CASSPGVGGANTEAFF.

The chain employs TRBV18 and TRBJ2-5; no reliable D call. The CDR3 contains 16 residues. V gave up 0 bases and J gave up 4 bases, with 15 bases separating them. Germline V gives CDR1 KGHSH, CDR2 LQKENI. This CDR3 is CASSPPVRMSGETQYF. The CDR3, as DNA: TGTGCCAGCTCACCACCGGTAAGGATGTCCGGAGAGACCCAGTACTTC.

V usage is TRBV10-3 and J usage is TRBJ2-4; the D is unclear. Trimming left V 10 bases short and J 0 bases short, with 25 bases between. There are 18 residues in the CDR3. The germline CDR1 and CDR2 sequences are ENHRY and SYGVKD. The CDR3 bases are TGTGCCAGGGGTACAGCCACCCCTGAGCGATTAGCCAAAAACATTCAGTACTTC. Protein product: CARGTATPERLAKNIQYF.

Written as DNA, the CDR3 is TGCACCAGCAGCCAATCGGGACTAGCGGACTTAGATACGCAGTATTTT. Translation: CTSSQSGLADLDTQYF. The chain combines TRBV1 with TRBJ2-3; no check of the table's D call, TRBD2, against the DNA was made. TRBV1 is assigned pseudogene status. This CDR3 spans 16 amino acids.

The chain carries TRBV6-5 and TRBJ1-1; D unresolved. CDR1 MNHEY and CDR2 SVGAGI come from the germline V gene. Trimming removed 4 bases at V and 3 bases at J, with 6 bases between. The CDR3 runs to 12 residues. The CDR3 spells CASSFSDTEAFF. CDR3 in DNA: TGTGCCAGCAGTTTTAGTGACACTGAAGCTTTCTTT.

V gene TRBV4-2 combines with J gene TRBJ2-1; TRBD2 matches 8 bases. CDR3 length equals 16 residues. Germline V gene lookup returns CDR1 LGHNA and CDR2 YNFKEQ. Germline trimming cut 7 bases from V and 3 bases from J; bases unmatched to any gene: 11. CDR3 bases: TGTGCCAGCACCCGTGAGGCTAGCGGGTACTACAATGAGCAGTTCTTC. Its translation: CASTREASGYYNEQFF.

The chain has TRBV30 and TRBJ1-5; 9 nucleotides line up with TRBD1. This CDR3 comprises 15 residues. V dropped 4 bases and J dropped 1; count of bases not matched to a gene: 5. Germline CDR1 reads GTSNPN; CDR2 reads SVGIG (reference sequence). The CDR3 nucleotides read TGTGCCTGGACCAAGACAGGGGGGAGCAATCAGCCCCAGCATTTT. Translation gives CAWTKTGGSNQPQHF.

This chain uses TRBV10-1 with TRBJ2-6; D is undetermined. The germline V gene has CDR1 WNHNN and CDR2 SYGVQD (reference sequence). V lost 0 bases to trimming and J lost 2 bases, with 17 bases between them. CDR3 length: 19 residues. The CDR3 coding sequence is TGCGCCAGCAGTGAGTCGTGGAGACCCCCCACCACTGGGGCCAACGTCCTGACTTTC. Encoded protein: CASSESWRPPTTGANVLTF.

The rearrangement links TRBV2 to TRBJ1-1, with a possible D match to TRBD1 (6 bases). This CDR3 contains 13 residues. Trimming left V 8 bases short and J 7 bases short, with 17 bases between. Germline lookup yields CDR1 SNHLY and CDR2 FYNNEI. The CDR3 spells CASSNRGFGEAFF. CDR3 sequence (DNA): TGTGCCAGCTCCAATAGGGGGTTCGGTGAAGCTTTCTTT.

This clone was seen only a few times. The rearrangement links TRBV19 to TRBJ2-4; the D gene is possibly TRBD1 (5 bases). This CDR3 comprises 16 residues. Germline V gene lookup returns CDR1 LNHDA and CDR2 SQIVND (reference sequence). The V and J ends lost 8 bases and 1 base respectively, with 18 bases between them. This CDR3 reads CASYGSAGWAKNIQYF. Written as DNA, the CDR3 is TGTGCCAGTTACGGATCCGCAGGGTGGGCCAAAAACATTCAGTACTTC.

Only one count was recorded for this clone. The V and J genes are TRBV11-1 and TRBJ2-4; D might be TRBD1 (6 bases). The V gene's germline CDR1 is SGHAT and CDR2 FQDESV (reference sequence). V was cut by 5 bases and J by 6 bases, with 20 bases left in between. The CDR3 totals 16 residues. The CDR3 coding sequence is TGTGCCAGCAGCCCTAGATCGGACAGCCTTAGAAACATTCAGTACTTC. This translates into CASSPRSDSLRNIQYF.

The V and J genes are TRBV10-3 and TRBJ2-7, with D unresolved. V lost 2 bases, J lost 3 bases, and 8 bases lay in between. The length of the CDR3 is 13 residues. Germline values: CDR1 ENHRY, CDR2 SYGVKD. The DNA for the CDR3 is TGTGCCATCAGTGAGGGGCTAGACTACGAGCAGTACTTC. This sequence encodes CAISEGLDYEQYF.

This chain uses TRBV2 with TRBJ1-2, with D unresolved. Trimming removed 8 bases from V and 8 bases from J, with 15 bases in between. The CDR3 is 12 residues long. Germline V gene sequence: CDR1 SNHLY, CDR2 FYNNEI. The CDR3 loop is CASQENLGGYTF. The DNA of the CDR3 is TGTGCCAGCCAGGAAAATTTAGGGGGCTACACCTTC.

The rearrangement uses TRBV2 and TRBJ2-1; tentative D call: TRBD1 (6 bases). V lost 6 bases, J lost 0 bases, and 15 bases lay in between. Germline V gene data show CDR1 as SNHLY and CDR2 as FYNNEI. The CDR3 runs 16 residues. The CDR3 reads CASRGRTVLSYNEQFF. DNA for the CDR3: TGTGCCAGCAGGGGTCGGACAGTTCTCTCCTACAATGAGCAGTTCTTC.

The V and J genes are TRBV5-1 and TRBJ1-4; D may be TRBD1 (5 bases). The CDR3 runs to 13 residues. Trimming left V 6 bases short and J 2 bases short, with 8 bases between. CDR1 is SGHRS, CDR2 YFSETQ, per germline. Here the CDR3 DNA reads TGCGCCAGCAAGGGGACGACTAATGAAAAACTGTTTTTT. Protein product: CASKGTTNEKLFF. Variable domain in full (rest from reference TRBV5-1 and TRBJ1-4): KAGVTQTPRYLIKTRGQQVTLSCSPISGHRSVSWYQQTPGQGLQFLFEYFSETQRNKGNFPGRFSGRQFSNSRSEMNVSTLELGDSALYLCASKGTTNEKLFFGSGTQLSVL.

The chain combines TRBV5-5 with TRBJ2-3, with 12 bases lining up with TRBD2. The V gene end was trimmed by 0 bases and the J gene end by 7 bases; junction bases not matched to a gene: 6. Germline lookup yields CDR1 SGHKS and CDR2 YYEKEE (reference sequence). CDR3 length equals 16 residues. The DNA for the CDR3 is TGTGCCAGCAGCTTGGGACTAGCGGGGGCCTTCAATACGCAGTATTTT. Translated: CASSLGLAGAFNTQYF.

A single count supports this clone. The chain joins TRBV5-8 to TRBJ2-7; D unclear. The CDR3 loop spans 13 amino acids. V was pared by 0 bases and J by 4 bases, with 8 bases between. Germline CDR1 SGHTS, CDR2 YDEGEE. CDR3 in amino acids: CASSLGWIYEQYF. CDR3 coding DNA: TGTGCCAGCAGCTTGGGCTGGATATACGAGCAGTACTTC.

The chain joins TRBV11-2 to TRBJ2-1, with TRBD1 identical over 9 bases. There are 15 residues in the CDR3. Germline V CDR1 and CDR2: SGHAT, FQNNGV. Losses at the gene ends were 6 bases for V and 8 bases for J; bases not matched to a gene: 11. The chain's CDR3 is CASRPRGTGTHEQFF. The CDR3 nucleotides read TGTGCCAGCAGGCCGAGGGGGACAGGGACCCATGAGCAGTTCTTC.

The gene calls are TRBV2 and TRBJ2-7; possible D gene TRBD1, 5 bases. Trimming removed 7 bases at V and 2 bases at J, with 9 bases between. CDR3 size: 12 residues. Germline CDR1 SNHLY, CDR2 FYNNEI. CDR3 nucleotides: TGTGCCAGCACCAGGGAAACCTACGAGCAGTACTTC. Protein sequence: CASTRETYEQYF.

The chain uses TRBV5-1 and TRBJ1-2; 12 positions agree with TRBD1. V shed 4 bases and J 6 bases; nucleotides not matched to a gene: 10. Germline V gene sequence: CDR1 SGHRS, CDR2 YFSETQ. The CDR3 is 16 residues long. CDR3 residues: CASSAGTGGLTDGYTF. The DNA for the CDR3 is TGCGCCAGCAGCGCCGGGACAGGGGGCCTGACGGATGGCTACACCTTC.

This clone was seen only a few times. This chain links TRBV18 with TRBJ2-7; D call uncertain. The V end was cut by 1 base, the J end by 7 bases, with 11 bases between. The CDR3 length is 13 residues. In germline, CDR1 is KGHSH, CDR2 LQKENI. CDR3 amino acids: CASSPRSRWEQYF. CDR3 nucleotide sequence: TGTGCCAGCTCACCACGGTCCCGGTGGGAGCAGTACTTC. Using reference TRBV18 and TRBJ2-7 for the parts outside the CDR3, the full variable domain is NAGVMQNPRHLVRRRGQEARLRCSPMKGHSHVYWYRQLPEEGLKFMVYLQKENIIDESGMPKERFSAEFPKEGPSILRIQQVVRGDSAAYFCASSPRSRWEQYFGPGTRLTVT.

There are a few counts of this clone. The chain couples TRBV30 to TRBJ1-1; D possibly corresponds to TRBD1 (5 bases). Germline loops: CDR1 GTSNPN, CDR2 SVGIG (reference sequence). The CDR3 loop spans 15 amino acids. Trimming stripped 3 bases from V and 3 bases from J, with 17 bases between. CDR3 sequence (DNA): TGTGCCTGGAGACTCTTTGGACGGGGGGACACTGAAGCTTTCTTT. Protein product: CAWRLFGRGDTEAFF.

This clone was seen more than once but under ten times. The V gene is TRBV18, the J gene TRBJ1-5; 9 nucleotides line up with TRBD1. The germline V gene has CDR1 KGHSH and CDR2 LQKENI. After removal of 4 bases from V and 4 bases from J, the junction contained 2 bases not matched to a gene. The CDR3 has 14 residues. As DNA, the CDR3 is TGTGCCAGCTCACTCGGGACAGGGAATCAGCCCCAGCATTTT. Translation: CASSLGTGNQPQHF.

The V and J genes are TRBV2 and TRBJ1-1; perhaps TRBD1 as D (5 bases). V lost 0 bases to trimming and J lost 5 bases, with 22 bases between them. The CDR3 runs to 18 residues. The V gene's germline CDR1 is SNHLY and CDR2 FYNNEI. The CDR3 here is CASSEAAGGRLGGTEAFF. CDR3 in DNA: TGTGCCAGCAGTGAAGCGGCGGGTGGCCGTCTTGGGGGGACTGAAGCTTTCTTT.

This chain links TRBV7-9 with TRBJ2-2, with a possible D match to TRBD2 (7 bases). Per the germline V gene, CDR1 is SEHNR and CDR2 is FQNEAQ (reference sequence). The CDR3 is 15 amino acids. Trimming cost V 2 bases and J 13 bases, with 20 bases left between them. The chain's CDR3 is CASSLSRGDTGGLFF. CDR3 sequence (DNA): TGTGCCAGCAGCTTAAGTCGGGGGGACACCGGTGGGCTGTTTTTT. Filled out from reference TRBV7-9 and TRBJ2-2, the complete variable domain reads DTGVSQNPRHKITKRGQNVTFRCDPISEHNRLYWYRQTLGQGPEFLTYFQNEAQLEKSRLLSDRFSAERPKGSFSTLEIQRTEQGDSAMYLCASSLSRGDTGGLFFGEGSRLTVL.

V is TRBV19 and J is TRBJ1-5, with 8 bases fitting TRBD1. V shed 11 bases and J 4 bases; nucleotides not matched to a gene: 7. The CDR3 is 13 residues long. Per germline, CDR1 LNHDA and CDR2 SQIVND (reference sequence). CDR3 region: CAGSDRANQPQHF. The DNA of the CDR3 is TGTGCCGGCTCGGACAGGGCTAATCAGCCCCAGCATTTT.

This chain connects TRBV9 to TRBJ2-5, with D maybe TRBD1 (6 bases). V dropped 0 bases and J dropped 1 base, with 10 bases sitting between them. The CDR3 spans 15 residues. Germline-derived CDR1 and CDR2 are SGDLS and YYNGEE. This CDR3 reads CASSVVGQSQETQYF. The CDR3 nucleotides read TGTGCCAGCAGCGTAGTAGGACAGTCCCAAGAGACCCAGTACTTC. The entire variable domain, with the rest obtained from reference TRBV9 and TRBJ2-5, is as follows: DSGVTQTPKHLITATGQRVTLRCSPRSGDLSVYWYQQSLDQGLQFLIQYYNGEERAKGNILERFSAQQFPDLHSELNLSSLELGDSALYFCASSVVGQSQETQYFGPGTRLLVL.

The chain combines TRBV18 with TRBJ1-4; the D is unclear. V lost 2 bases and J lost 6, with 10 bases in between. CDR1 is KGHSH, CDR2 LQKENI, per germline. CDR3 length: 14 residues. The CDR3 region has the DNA TGTGCCAGCTCACCAGGCAGGACTGATGAAAAACTGTTTTTT. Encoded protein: CASSPGRTDEKLFF. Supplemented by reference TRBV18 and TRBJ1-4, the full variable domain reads NAGVMQNPRHLVRRRGQEARLRCSPMKGHSHVYWYRQLPEEGLKFMVYLQKENIIDESGMPKERFSAEFPKEGPSILRIQQVVRGDSAAYFCASSPGRTDEKLFFGSGTQLSVL.